A single sample gave rise to the 8 T cell receptor beta chains below, sequenced in a study of PD-1 blockade in mismatch repair-deficient tumors (TCRdb year 2017). Receptor libraries were prepared by the immunoSEQ multiplex PCR assay. Not all clones reach the TCRdb copy of this immuneACCESS table, which keeps in-frame sequences only. Checked studies attribute under half of the gap to unresolved V genes and leave the rest unexplained. The sample records tens of thousands of clones, 81% of which are singletons. More than 2.5% of the sample comes from the top ten. The time point label corresponds to: peripheral blood 12 weeks after first pembrolizumab dose. The sequencing here drew on peripheral blood, taken 12 weeks after starting pembrolizumab. These receptors all come from an adult with mismatch repair-deficient cancer.

This chain links TRBV6-1 with TRBJ1-2, with TRBD1 matching 7 bases. The CDR3 contains 13 residues. CDR1 and CDR2 from the germline V gene are MNHNS and SASEGT. Unmatched junction bases numbered 9, after V lost 10 bases and J lost 4 bases. The CDR3 DNA reads TGTGCCACCGACAGGGACGTAGGCTATGGCTACACCTTC. Its protein is CATDRDVGYGYTF.

This clone was picked up a small number of times. V usage is TRBV5-6 and J usage is TRBJ2-7, with D hard to call. The CDR3 totals 12 residues. V was clipped by 4 bases and J by 1 base, with 6 bases between them. Germline lookup yields CDR1 SGHDT and CDR2 YYEEEE. The DNA of the CDR3 is TGTGCCAGCAGCCTCCAGTCCTACGAGCAGTACTTC. This gives the protein CASSLQSYEQYF.

This rearrangement joins TRBV2 to TRBJ2-7; 10 positions agree with TRBD2. V lost 8 bases and J lost 3; bases outside the gene matches: 7. Germline CDR1 SNHLY, CDR2 FYNNEI. This CDR3 is built from 14 residues. The CDR3 reads CASGSLAGVYEQYF. CDR3 bases: TGTGCCAGCGGTTCCCTAGCGGGAGTCTACGAGCAGTACTTC.

The V gene is TRBV2, the J gene TRBJ2-2; a possible D gene is TRBD1 (6 bases). V was clipped by 6 bases and J by 2 bases, with 10 bases between them. The CDR3 length is 14 residues. Germline loops: CDR1 SNHLY, CDR2 FYNNEI. As DNA, the CDR3 is TGTGCCAGCAGATCCGGGACAAACACCGGGGAGCTGTTTTTT. It specifies CASRSGTNTGELFF.

A single count supports this clone. The V and J genes are TRBV28 and TRBJ1-1, with D maybe TRBD1 (5 bases). The CDR3 spans 13 residues. The V and J ends lost 2 bases and 5 bases respectively, with 9 bases between them. Germline V gene sequence: CDR1 MDHEN, CDR2 SYDVKM. CDR3 loop: CASSLEGKTEAFF. CDR3 DNA sequence: TGTGCCAGCAGTTTAGAGGGGAAGACTGAAGCTTTCTTT.

The chain couples TRBV5-6 to TRBJ1-2; D is ambiguous. The CDR3 runs 17 residues. The germline V and J ends were trimmed by 7 bases and 6 bases, with 28 bases remaining between them. Germline-derived CDR1 and CDR2 are SGHDT and YYEEEE. The CDR3 reads CASRLTEAPELPHGYTF. The CDR3 region has the DNA TGTGCCAGCCGACTGACCGAGGCCCCAGAGTTACCACATGGCTACACCTTC. Combining the CDR3 with reference TRBV5-6 and TRBJ1-2 gives the whole variable domain DAGVTQSPTHLIKTRGQQVTLRCSPKSGHDTVSWYQQALGQGPQFIFQYYEEEERQRGNFPDRFSGHQFPNYSSELNVNALLLGDSALYLCASRLTEAPELPHGYTFGSGTRLTVV.

The chain combines TRBV25-1 with TRBJ1-2; TRBD1 aligns across 7 bases. The germline V gene has CDR1 MGHDK and CDR2 SYGVNS. The CDR3 is 15 residues long. V lost 6 bases to trimming and J lost 0 bases; unmatched junction nucleotides: 7. In nucleotides, the CDR3 is TGTGCCAGCAGAAGACAGGGTGAGGCTAACTATGGCTACACCTTC. This codes for CASRRQGEANYGYTF.

V and J are TRBV11-3 and TRBJ1-3; D uncertain. Germline V CDR1 and CDR2: SGHNT, YENEEA. Trimming left V 4 bases short and J 4 bases short, with 11 bases between. CDR3 length: 14 residues. CDR3 protein: CASSSRHPGNTIYF. The CDR3 region has the DNA TGTGCCAGCAGCTCCCGACATCCAGGAAACACCATATATTTT.